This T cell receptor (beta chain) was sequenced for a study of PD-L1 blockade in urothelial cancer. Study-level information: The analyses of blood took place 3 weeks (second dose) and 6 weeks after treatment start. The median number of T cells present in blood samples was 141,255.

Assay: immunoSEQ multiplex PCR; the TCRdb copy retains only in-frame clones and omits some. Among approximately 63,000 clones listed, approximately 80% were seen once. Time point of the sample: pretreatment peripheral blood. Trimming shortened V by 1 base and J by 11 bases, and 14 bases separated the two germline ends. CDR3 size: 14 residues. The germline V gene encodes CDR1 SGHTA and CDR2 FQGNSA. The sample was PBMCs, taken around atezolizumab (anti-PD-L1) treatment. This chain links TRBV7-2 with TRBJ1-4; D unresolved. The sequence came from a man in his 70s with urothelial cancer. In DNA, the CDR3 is TGTGCCAGCAGCTTAGTTCGCGGGGATCGGAAACTGTTTTTT. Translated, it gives CASSLVRGDRKLFF.